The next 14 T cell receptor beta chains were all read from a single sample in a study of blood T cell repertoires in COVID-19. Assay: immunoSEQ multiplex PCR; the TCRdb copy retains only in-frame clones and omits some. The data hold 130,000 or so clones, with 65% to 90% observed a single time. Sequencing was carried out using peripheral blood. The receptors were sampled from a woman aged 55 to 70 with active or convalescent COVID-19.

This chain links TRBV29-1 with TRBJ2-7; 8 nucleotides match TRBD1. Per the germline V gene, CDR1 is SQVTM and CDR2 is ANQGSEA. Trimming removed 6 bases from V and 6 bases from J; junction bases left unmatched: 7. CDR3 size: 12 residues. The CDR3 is CSVLGGQGEQYF. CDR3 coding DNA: TGCAGCGTCCTGGGCGGACAGGGCGAGCAGTACTTC.

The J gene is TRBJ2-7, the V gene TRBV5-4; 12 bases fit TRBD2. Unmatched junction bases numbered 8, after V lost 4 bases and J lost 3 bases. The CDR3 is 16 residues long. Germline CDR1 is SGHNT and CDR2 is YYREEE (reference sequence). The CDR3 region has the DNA TGTGCCAGCAGCCGGCTAGCGGGGGGGTTTTGCTACGAGCAGTACGTC. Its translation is CASSRLAGGFCYEQYV.

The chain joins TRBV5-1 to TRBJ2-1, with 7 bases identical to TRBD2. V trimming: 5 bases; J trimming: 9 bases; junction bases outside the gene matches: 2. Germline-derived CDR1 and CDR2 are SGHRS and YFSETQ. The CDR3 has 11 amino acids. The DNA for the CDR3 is TGCGCCAGCAGTCTAGCGGTTGAGCAGTTCTTC. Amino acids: CASSLAVEQFF. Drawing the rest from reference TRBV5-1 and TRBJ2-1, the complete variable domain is KAGVTQTPRYLIKTRGQQVTLSCSPISGHRSVSWYQQTPGQGLQFLFEYFSETQRNKGNFPGRFSGRQFSNSRSEMNVSTLELGDSALYLCASSLAVEQFFGPGTRLTVL.

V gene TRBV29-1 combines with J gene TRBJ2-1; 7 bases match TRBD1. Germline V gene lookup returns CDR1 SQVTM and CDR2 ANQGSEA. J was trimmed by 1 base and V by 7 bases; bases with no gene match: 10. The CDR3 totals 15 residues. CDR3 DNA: TGCAGCGGTCGGACAGGCTCAAGGTCCTACAATGAGCAGTTCTTC. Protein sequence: CSGRTGSRSYNEQFF.

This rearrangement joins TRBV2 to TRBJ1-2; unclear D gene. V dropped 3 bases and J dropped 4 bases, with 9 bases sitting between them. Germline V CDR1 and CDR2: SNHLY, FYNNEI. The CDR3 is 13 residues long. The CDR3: CASSDGQSYGYTF. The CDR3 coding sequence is TGTGCCAGCAGTGATGGGCAGAGCTATGGCTACACCTTC.

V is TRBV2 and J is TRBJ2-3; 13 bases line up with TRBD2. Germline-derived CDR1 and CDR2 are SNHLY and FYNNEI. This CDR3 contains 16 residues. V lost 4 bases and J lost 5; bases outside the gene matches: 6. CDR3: CASSGGTSGVLDTQYF. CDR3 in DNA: TGTGCCAGCAGTGGAGGGACTAGCGGGGTTCTAGATACGCAGTATTTT.

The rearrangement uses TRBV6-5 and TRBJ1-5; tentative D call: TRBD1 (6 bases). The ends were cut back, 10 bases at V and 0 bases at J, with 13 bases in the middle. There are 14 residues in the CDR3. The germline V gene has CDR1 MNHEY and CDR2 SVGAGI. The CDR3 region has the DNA TGTGCCACGTGGGACAAACTTAGCAATCAGCCCCAGCATTTT. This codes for CATWDKLSNQPQHF.

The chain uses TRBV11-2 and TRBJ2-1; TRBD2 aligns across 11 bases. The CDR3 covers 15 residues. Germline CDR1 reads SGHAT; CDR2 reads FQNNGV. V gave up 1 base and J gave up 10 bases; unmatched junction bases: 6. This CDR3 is CASSLVASGGNEQFF. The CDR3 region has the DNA TGTGCCAGCAGCTTAGTGGCTAGCGGGGGGAACGAGCAGTTCTTC.

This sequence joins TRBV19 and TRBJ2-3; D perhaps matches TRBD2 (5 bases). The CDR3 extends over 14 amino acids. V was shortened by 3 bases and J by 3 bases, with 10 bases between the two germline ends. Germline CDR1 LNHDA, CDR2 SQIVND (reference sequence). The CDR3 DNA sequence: TGTGCCAGTAGTATTTCAGGACTGACAGATACGCAGTATTTT. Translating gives CASSISGLTDTQYF.

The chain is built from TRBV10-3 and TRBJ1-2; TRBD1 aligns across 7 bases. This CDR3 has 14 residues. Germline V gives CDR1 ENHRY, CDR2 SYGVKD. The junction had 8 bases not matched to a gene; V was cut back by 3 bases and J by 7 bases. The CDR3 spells CAISDSDRESGYTF. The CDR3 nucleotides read TGTGCCATCAGTGATTCCGACAGGGAGTCTGGCTACACCTTC.

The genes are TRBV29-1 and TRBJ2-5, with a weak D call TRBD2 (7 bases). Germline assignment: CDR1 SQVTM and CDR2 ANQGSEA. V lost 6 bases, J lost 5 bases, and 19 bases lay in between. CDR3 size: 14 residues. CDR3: CSVGAASGFETQYF. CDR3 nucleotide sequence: TGCAGCGTGGGGGCTGCTAGCGGATTCGAGACCCAGTACTTC.

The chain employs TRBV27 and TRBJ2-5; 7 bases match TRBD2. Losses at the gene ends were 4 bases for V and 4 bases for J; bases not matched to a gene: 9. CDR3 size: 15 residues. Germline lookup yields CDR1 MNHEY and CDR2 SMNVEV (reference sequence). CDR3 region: CASSSQERDGETQYF. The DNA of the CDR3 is TGTGCCAGCAGTTCCCAGGAGCGGGATGGAGAGACCCAGTACTTC.

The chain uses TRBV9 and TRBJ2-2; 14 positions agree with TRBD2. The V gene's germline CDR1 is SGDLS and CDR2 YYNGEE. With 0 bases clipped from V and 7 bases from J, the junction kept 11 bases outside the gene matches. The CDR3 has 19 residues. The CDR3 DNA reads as TGTGCCAGCAGCGTAGCCCCGACTAGCGGGAGGGCCTCGGGCGGGGAGCTGTTTTTT. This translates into CASSVAPTSGRASGGELFF. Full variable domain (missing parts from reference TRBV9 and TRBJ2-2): DSGVTQTPKHLITATGQRVTLRCSPRSGDLSVYWYQQSLDQGLQFLIQYYNGEERAKGNILERFSAQQFPDLHSELNLSSLELGDSALYFCASSVAPTSGRASGGELFFGEGSRLTVL.

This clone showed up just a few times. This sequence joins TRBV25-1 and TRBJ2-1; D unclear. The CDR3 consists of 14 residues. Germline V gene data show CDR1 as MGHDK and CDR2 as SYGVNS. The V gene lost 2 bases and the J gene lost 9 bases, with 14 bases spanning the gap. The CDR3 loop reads CASSERGSLGEQFF. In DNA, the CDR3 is TGTGCCAGCAGTGAACGAGGTAGCCTGGGTGAGCAGTTCTTC.